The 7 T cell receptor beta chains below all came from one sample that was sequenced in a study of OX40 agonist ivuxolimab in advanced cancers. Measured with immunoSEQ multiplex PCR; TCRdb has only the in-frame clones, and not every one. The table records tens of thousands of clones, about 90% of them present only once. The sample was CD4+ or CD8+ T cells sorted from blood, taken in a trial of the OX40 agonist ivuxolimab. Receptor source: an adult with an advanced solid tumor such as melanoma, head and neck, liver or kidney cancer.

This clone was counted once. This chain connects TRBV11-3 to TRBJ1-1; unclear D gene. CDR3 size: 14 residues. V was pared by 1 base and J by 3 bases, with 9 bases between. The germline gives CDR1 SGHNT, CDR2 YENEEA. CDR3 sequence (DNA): TGTGCCAGCAGCTTAGTTGCCAGAGACACTGAAGCTTTCTTT. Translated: CASSLVARDTEAFF.

Here the CDR3 DNA reads TGTGCCAGCTCACCATTCCGGCAGGGAGCCCAAGAGACCCAGTACTTC. Amino acids: CASSPFRQGAQETQYF. The rearrangement joins TRBV18 to TRBJ2-5, with D perhaps assigned TRBD1 or TRBD2 (5 bases each). Germline values: CDR1 KGHSH, CDR2 LQKENI. This CDR3 is built from 16 residues. V was trimmed by 2 bases and J by 1 base, leaving 14 bases between them.

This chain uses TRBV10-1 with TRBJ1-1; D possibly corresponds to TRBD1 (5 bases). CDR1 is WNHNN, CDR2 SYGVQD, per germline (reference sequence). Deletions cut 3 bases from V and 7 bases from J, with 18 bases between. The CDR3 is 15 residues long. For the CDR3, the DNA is TGCGCCAGCAGTGATAGTGCGGGGGATAGGTTTGAAGCTTTCTTT. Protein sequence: CASSDSAGDRFEAFF.

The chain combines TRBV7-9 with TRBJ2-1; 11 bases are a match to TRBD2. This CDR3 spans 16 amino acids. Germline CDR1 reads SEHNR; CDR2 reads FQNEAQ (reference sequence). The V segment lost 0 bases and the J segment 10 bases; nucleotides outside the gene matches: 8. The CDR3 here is CASSLAVVSGRGEQFF. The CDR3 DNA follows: TGTGCCAGCAGCTTAGCGGTGGTTAGCGGGAGGGGGGAGCAGTTCTTC.

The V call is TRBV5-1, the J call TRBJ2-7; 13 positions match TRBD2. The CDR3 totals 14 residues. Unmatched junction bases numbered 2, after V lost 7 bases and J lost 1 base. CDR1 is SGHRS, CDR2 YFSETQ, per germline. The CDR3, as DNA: TGCGCCAGCGGACTAGCGGGAGCTTCCTACGAGCAGTACTTC. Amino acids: CASGLAGASYEQYF.

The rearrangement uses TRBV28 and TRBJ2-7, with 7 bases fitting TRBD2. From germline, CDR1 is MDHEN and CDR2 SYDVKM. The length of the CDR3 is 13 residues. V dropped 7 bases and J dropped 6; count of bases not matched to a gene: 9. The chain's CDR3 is CASIKMGGSEQYF. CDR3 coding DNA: TGTGCCAGCATTAAAATGGGGGGGTCCGAGCAGTACTTC. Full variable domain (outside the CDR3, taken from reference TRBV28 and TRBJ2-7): DVKVTQSSRYLVKRTGEKVFLECVQDMDHENMFWYRQDPGLGLRLIYFSYDVKMKEKGDIPEGYSVSREKKERFSLILESASTNQTSMYLCASIKMGGSEQYFGPGTRLTVT.

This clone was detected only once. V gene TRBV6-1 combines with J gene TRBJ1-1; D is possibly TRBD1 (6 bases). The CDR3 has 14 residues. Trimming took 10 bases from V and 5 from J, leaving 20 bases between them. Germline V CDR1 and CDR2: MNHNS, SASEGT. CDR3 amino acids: CATTSSTGGTEAFF. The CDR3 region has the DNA TGTGCCACCACCTCCTCGACAGGCGGTACTGAAGCTTTCTTT.